The 20 T cell receptor beta chains presented below share a single source sample, sequenced in a study of blood T cell repertoires in COVID-19. Using immunoSEQ multiplex PCR, the repertoire was profiled, and TCRdb retains in-frame clones only, with some absent. This table holds about 70,000 clones, roughly 86% found once. The sequenced sample was peripheral blood. The origin of the receptors is a man between 60 and 75 years old with acute or convalescent COVID-19.

This clone was seen a handful of times. V gene TRBV19 combines with J gene TRBJ1-1; D may be TRBD1 (6 bases). In germline, CDR1 is LNHDA, CDR2 SQIVND (reference sequence). Trimming took off 4 bases at V and 2 bases at J, with 11 bases between the two ends. This CDR3 contains 14 residues. The CDR3 here is CASSTDRYNTEAFF. CDR3 sequence (DNA): TGTGCCAGTAGTACGGACAGATATAACACTGAAGCTTTCTTT.

This clone was observed a handful of times. The rearrangement uses TRBV29-1 and TRBJ2-7; D possibly corresponds to TRBD1 (6 bases). With 5 bases removed from V and 0 bases from J, the gap between germline ends came to 14 bases. CDR1 SQVTM and CDR2 ANQGSEA come from the germline V gene. The CDR3 runs 14 residues. CDR3 sequence (DNA): TGCAGCGTTTCCAGGGGCCCTAGCTCCTACGAGCAGTACTTC. Translation: CSVSRGPSSYEQYF.

The chain employs TRBV21-1 and TRBJ1-5; the table gives TRBD1 as D, unverified against the DNA. TRBV21-1 is labeled a pseudogene. The CDR3 covers 18 residues. As DNA, the CDR3 is TGTGCCAGCAGCACCAAGGGGACACCTTGGGCCTTGAATCAGCCCCAGCATTTT. Protein: CASSTKGTPWALNQPQHF.

This clone was picked up one time. This chain uses TRBV7-9 with TRBJ1-3; TRBD1 aligns across 7 bases. Trimming at V came to 3 bases and at J to 4 bases, leaving 3 bases not matched to a gene. Germline CDR1 is SEHNR and CDR2 is FQNEAQ (reference sequence). The CDR3 consists of 14 residues. CDR3 nucleotide sequence: TGTGCCAGCAGCTTCACAGGGGTCGGAAACACCATATATTTT. Its translation is CASSFTGVGNTIYF. Full variable domain (outside the CDR3, taken from reference TRBV7-9 and TRBJ1-3): DTGVSQNPRHKITKRGQNVTFRCDPISEHNRLYWYRQTLGQGPEFLTYFQNEAQLEKSRLLSDRFSAERPKGSFSTLEIQRTEQGDSAMYLCASSFTGVGNTIYFGEGSWLTVV.

The chain employs TRBV11-3 and TRBJ1-1; D call uncertain. Trimming pared 4 bases from V and 11 bases from J, leaving 8 bases between. Germline V gene sequence: CDR1 SGHNT, CDR2 YENEEA. The CDR3 runs to 10 residues. The CDR3 loop is CASSCIRAFF. The CDR3 DNA reads as TGTGCCAGCAGCTGCATCCGGGCTTTCTTT.

The J gene is TRBJ1-6, the V gene TRBV9; D ambiguous. V shed 0 bases and J shed 9 bases, with 10 bases lying between them. This CDR3 has 14 amino acids. Per germline, CDR1 SGDLS and CDR2 YYNGEE. Here the CDR3 reads CASSVGGNASPLHF. CDR3 bases: TGTGCCAGCAGCGTAGGAGGGAACGCTTCACCCCTCCACTTT.

The CDR3 region has the DNA TGTGCCAGCAAAAAGACTAGCGGGGGGCTCAACGGGGAGCTGTTTTTT. Translation: CASKKTSGGLNGELFF. The genes are TRBV2 and TRBJ2-2, with 13 bases lining up with TRBD2. The CDR3 is 16 amino acids. The V segment lost 7 bases and the J segment 7 bases; nucleotides outside the gene matches: 9. Germline V gene lookup returns CDR1 SNHLY and CDR2 FYNNEI.

The chain is built from TRBV24-1 and TRBJ1-5, with a tentative D call TRBD1 (6 bases). The ends were cut back, 9 bases at V and 4 bases at J, with 15 bases in the middle. CDR1 and CDR2 from the germline V gene are KGHDR and SFDVKD. The CDR3 totals 14 residues. The CDR3 sequence is CATATDRSNQPQHF. Written as DNA, the CDR3 is TGTGCCACCGCGACCGACAGGAGTAATCAGCCCCAGCATTTT.

The chain has TRBV6-1 and TRBJ1-2, with D tentatively TRBD1 (5 bases). Trimming took 2 bases from V and 7 from J, leaving 14 bases between them. Germline V CDR1 and CDR2: MNHNS, SASEGT. The CDR3 covers 14 residues. The CDR3, as DNA: TGTGCCAGCAGTGAATTACAGGCTAGAGGTGGCTACACCTTC. Translated, it gives CASSELQARGGYTF.

Only one count was recorded for this clone. The rearrangement uses TRBV5-1 and TRBJ2-5; the match to TRBD1 covers 7 bases. Per the germline V gene, CDR1 is SGHRS and CDR2 is YFSETQ. J gave up 3 bases and V 5 bases, and 10 bases lay outside the gene matches. There are 15 residues in the CDR3. The CDR3 protein is CASREQNRGKETQYF. The CDR3 region has the DNA TGCGCCAGCAGGGAACAGAACAGGGGTAAAGAGACCCAGTACTTC.

The genes are TRBV6-6 and TRBJ2-7, with D perhaps TRBD1 (5 bases). The germline V and J ends were trimmed by 7 bases and 0 bases, with 13 bases remaining between them. Germline lookup yields CDR1 MNHNY and CDR2 SVGAGI (reference sequence). This CDR3 is built from 14 residues. The CDR3 loop reads CASTPRVSSYEQYF. The CDR3 nucleotides read TGTGCCAGCACTCCCAGGGTCAGCTCCTACGAGCAGTACTTC.

The chain recombines TRBV4-1 with TRBJ2-2; no clear D gene. The CDR3 has 15 residues. Germline values: CDR1 MGHRA, CDR2 YSYEKL. V was shortened by 2 bases and J by 3 bases, with 10 bases between the two germline ends. The CDR3 reads CASSQSPYDTGELFF. Written as DNA, the CDR3 is TGCGCCAGCAGCCAAAGTCCCTATGACACCGGGGAGCTGTTTTTT.

Remarks on this clone: The junction departs from the called germline gene at one end, perhaps through a read error. This rearrangement joins TRBV29-1 to TRBJ2-1, with TRBD2 matching over 8 bases. Germline-derived CDR1 and CDR2 are SQVTM and ANQGSEA. The length of the CDR3 is 16 residues. This CDR3 reads CRVDGPGGGQDNEQFF. The CDR3 region has the DNA TGCCGCGTTGACGGCCCGGGGGGGGGCCAGGACAATGAGCAGTTCTTC.

The chain carries TRBV10-3 and TRBJ1-5; D possibly corresponds to TRBD1 (5 bases). CDR1 is ENHRY, CDR2 SYGVKD, per germline. V shed 3 bases and J shed 6 bases, with 18 bases lying between them. This CDR3 spans 16 amino acids. CDR3 nucleotide sequence: TGTGCCATCAGTGACATGGGGCGCGAATCTCTTCAGCCCCAGCATTTT. Residues: CAISDMGRESLQPQHF.

In nucleotides, the CDR3 is TGTGCCACCAGTGATCTCTCACCGGGACAGGGGTGGAATGAGCAGTTCTTC. This translates into CATSDLSPGQGWNEQFF. The chain combines TRBV24-1 with TRBJ2-1; TRBD1 agrees at 10 bases. Germline CDR1 and CDR2: KGHDR and SFDVKD. This CDR3 comprises 17 residues. Losses at the gene ends were 3 bases for V and 7 bases for J; bases not matched to a gene: 11.

The V call is TRBV13, the J call TRBJ1-3, with D possibly TRBD1 on 5 matching bases. Germline V gene sequence: CDR1 PRHDT, CDR2 FYEKMQ (reference sequence). This CDR3 comprises 17 residues. With 3 bases removed from V and 0 bases from J, the gap between germline ends came to 15 bases. CDR3 in amino acids: CASSFGQPRSSGNTIYF. Written as DNA, the CDR3 is TGTGCCAGCAGCTTTGGACAACCTAGGAGCTCTGGAAACACCATATATTTT.

The rearrangement uses TRBV3-1 (or the pseudogene TRBV3-2) and TRBJ2-1; D possibly corresponds to TRBD1 (5 bases). The CDR3 runs 14 residues. Germline V CDR1 and CDR2: LGHDT, YNNKEL (reference sequence). Trimming removed 0 bases at V and 13 bases at J, with 16 bases between. The CDR3 bases are TGTGCCAGCAGCCAAGATTGGGGCAACCAAGTCCAGTTCTTC. Amino acid sequence: CASSQDWGNQVQFF.

The chain combines TRBV2 with TRBJ1-4; TRBD1 matches at 7 bases. Germline V gene data show CDR1 as SNHLY and CDR2 as FYNNEI. V lost 6 bases, J lost 7 bases, and 14 bases stayed unmatched. There are 16 residues in the CDR3. The CDR3 protein is CASRLNRGGVGEKLFF. The CDR3 DNA sequence: TGTGCCAGCAGACTTAACAGGGGTGGCGTTGGTGAAAAACTGTTTTTT.

V usage is TRBV7-9 and J usage is TRBJ2-7; TRBD1 might be the D (6 bases). Germline V gene sequence: CDR1 SEHNR, CDR2 FQNEAQ (reference sequence). The CDR3 has 12 amino acids. V was trimmed by 1 base and J by 7 bases, leaving 8 bases between them. CDR3 amino acids: CASSLVQGEQYF. The CDR3 DNA sequence: TGTGCCAGCAGCTTAGTCCAGGGGGAGCAGTACTTC.

The chain recombines TRBV27 with TRBJ2-5; TRBD1 might be the D (5 bases). Trimming removed 4 bases from V and 8 bases from J, with 17 bases in between. There are 14 residues in the CDR3. Per germline, CDR1 MNHEY and CDR2 SMNVEV (reference sequence). The CDR3 is CASSYLSSRETQYF. CDR3 DNA sequence: TGTGCCAGCAGTTATTTATCGTCCAGGGAAACCCAGTACTTC.